The TCR beta chain under discussion was sequenced for a study of memory CD8 T cells in hepatitis C reinfection. Study background: Chronic HCV followed reinfection in a couple of donors who cleared primary infection.

Profiled with immunoSEQ multiplex PCR; TCRdb holds only in-frame clones, not every one. Of approximately 49,000 clones detected, roughly 89% appear once; the ten largest clones hold 0.72%. The time point denotes: late/post reinfection, 12 to 24 weeks after detection. No in vitro expansion preceded TCR sequencing of the sorted cells. V lost 7 bases, J lost 4 bases, and 4 bases stayed unmatched. This CDR3 is 14 amino acids long. Germline V CDR1 and CDR2: SGHTA, FQGNSA. This clone appeared a single time. This chain links TRBV7-2 with TRBJ2-1, with 10 nucleotides matching TRBD2. This sequence was found in a man between 18 and 29 years old with hepatitis C virus infection. The sequenced sample was naive CD8+ T cells sorted from blood. CDR3 residues: CASNERGGYNEQFF. The CDR3 nucleotides read TGTGCCAGCAACGAGCGGGGGGGATACAATGAGCAGTTCTTC.